A selection of T cell receptor beta chains follows, all from one sample in a study of T cell repertoires in cytomegalovirus infection. Using its own MiXCR run on the reads, TCRdb lists one record per CDR3 protein. The table has some 300,000 distinct CDR3 sequences, roughly 16% seen once. Specimen: PBMCs. The receptors stem from a human donor in good health (CMV status not recorded). Some clones in this sample may be carry-over from other donors' samples. Both conserved end residues are part of each CDR3. Fields, in order: J gene, V gene, D gene, clone size, CDR3 DNA, CDR3 protein. The D gene is left open where the match is weak. Size is stated for part of the rows, as once, few or many counts, or as a class when the clone is expanded.

j_gene: TRBJ1-1; v_gene: TRBV7-2; d_gene: TRBD1; abundance: many; CDR3nt: TGTGCCAGCAGCTTGAGGGCCGGGACAGGGTATTTGAACACTGAAGCTTTCTTT; CDR3aa: CASSLRAGTGYLNTEAFF
j_gene: TRBJ1-4; v_gene: TRBV25-1; d_gene: -; abundance: few; CDR3nt: TGTGCCAGCGCCCCGGACACCTCCTCCGAAAAACTGTTTTTT; CDR3aa: CASAPDTSSEKLFF
j_gene: TRBJ1-6; v_gene: TRBV2; d_gene: -; abundance: -; CDR3nt: TGTGCCAGCAGTGGGGGGACGGGGGAGTTACCCCTCCACTTT; CDR3aa: CASSGGTGELPLHF
j_gene: TRBJ2-7; v_gene: TRBV6-5; d_gene: -; abundance: -; CDR3nt: TGTGCCAGCAGTCCCACAGGGCACTCCTACGAGCAGTACTTC; CDR3aa: CASSPTGHSYEQYF
j_gene: TRBJ2-3; v_gene: TRBV20-1; d_gene: TRBD2; abundance: -; CDR3nt: TGCAGTGCTAGGATGAACCTAGCGGTGGATTTT; CDR3aa: CSARMNLAVDF
j_gene: TRBJ2-2; v_gene: TRBV4-1; d_gene: -; abundance: many; CDR3nt: TGCGCCAGCAGCCAAGATGCGTTCGGGGCGGGGGAGCTGTTTTTT; CDR3aa: CASSQDAFGAGELFF
j_gene: TRBJ2-7; v_gene: TRBV18; d_gene: TRBD2; abundance: -; CDR3nt: TGTGCCAGCTCACCACTGGCTAGCGGCTACGGGGAGCAGTACTTC; CDR3aa: CASSPLASGYGEQYF
j_gene: TRBJ2-1; v_gene: TRBV7-8; d_gene: TRBD2; abundance: many; CDR3nt: TGTGCCAGCAGCTTACTGGCGGGGGGGAATGTGGCTGAGCAGTTCTTC; CDR3aa: CASSLLAGGNVAEQFF
j_gene: TRBJ1-6; v_gene: TRBV10-3; d_gene: TRBD1; abundance: few; CDR3nt: TGTGCCATCAGTGACAGGGGGAATTCACCCCTCCACTTT; CDR3aa: CAISDRGNSPLHF
j_gene: TRBJ2-3; v_gene: TRBV7-3; d_gene: TRBD2; abundance: -; CDR3nt: TGTGCCAGCAGCTTGGAATCCGGGACTAGCGGGGTGGAGGGCACAGATACGCAGTATTTT; CDR3aa: CASSLESGTSGVEGTDTQYF
j_gene: TRBJ2-5; v_gene: TRBV20-1; d_gene: -; abundance: -; CDR3nt: TGCAGTGCTAGAGACGGAAGAGGGATAGAGACCCAGTACTTC; CDR3aa: CSARDGRGIETQYF
j_gene: TRBJ2-5; v_gene: TRBV28; d_gene: -; abundance: many; CDR3nt: TGTGCCAGCAGGTCCCCCTCCGATACCGGGGCAACCCAGTACTTC; CDR3aa: CASRSPSDTGATQYF
j_gene: TRBJ2-7; v_gene: TRBV6-8; d_gene: -; abundance: -; CDR3nt: TGTGCCAGCAGGCGTCCGGGACAACCGTACGAGCAGTACTTC; CDR3aa: CASRRPGQPYEQYF
j_gene: TRBJ1-4; v_gene: TRBV7-2; d_gene: TRBD1; abundance: many; CDR3nt: TGTGCCAGCAGCCTTGGACAGGGGTTGGAAAAACTGTTTTTT; CDR3aa: CASSLGQGLEKLFF
j_gene: TRBJ1-3; v_gene: TRBV5-1; d_gene: -; abundance: few; CDR3nt: TGCGCCAGCAGTCCCCTCTCCTTCTCTGGAAACACCATATATTTT; CDR3aa: CASSPLSFSGNTIYF
j_gene: TRBJ1-4; v_gene: TRBV11-2; d_gene: TRBD1; abundance: -; CDR3nt: TGTGCCAGCAGCCCGACAGGGTACGGTGGTGAAAAACTGTTTTTT; CDR3aa: CASSPTGYGGEKLFF
j_gene: TRBJ1-1; v_gene: TRBV6-5; d_gene: -; abundance: -; CDR3nt: TGTGCCAGCAGTTACTCGCTGTGGGGGAACACTGAAGCTTTCTTT; CDR3aa: CASSYSLWGNTEAFF
j_gene: TRBJ2-5; v_gene: TRBV20-1; d_gene: -; abundance: many; CDR3nt: TGCAGTGCTAGTCGGCCCCCCCAGTACTTC; CDR3aa: CSASRPPQYF
j_gene: TRBJ1-4; v_gene: TRBV20-1; d_gene: -; abundance: -; CDR3nt: TGCAGTGCAGTCAGGGGAGGTGCTAATGAAAAACTGTTTTTT; CDR3aa: CSAVRGGANEKLFF
j_gene: TRBJ2-5; v_gene: TRBV20-1; d_gene: -; abundance: -; CDR3nt: TGCAGTGCAGCCCCGGGACCAAGGGAGACCCAGTACTTC; CDR3aa: CSAAPGPRETQYF
j_gene: TRBJ2-7; v_gene: TRBV20-1; d_gene: TRBD2; abundance: -; CDR3nt: TGCAGTGCTGGAACTCCCCTAGCGGGGACCTACGAGCAGTACTTC; CDR3aa: CSAGTPLAGTYEQYF
j_gene: TRBJ1-1; v_gene: TRBV7-9; d_gene: -; abundance: few; CDR3nt: TGTGCCAGCAGCTTCCTGGGGGGGAATATGGGAACTTTCTTT; CDR3aa: CASSFLGGNMGTFF
j_gene: TRBJ1-6; v_gene: TRBV15; d_gene: -; abundance: many; CDR3nt: TGTGCCACCAGCAGAGGCGACCCGGGGAATTCACCCCTCCACTTT; CDR3aa: CATSRGDPGNSPLHF
j_gene: TRBJ2-7; v_gene: TRBV29-1; d_gene: -; abundance: -; CDR3nt: TGCAGCGTTGAAATTACAGGCCCGGTGGAGTACTTC; CDR3aa: CSVEITGPVEYF
j_gene: TRBJ1-5; v_gene: TRBV19; d_gene: TRBD1; abundance: few; CDR3nt: TGTGCCAGTAGTATAGACAGGGGGCGTATCGGCAATCAGCCCCAGCATTTT; CDR3aa: CASSIDRGRIGNQPQHF
j_gene: TRBJ2-7; v_gene: TRBV7-2; d_gene: TRBD1; abundance: many; CDR3nt: TGTGCCAGCAGCTTAGGGCCAGGGGGCACTTACGAGCAGTACTTC; CDR3aa: CASSLGPGGTYEQYF
j_gene: TRBJ2-3; v_gene: TRBV4-3; d_gene: -; abundance: -; CDR3nt: TGCGCCAGCAGCCAAGATCTCGAGCTACCCACAGATACGCAGTATTTT; CDR3aa: CASSQDLELPTDTQYF
j_gene: TRBJ2-1; v_gene: TRBV5-1; d_gene: TRBD1; abundance: -; CDR3nt: TGCGCCAGCAGCGATCGGACAGGGGGGATGTATGAGCAGTTCTTC; CDR3aa: CASSDRTGGMYEQFF
j_gene: TRBJ1-2; v_gene: TRBV5-1; d_gene: -; abundance: -; CDR3nt: TGCGCCAGCAGCCCTCGGGAAGGGCCCGGCTACACCTTC; CDR3aa: CASSPREGPGYTF
j_gene: TRBJ2-7; v_gene: TRBV7-2; d_gene: TRBD1; abundance: many; CDR3nt: TGTGCCAGCAGCTGGAAATCACAGGGGGCTTACGAGCAGTACTTC; CDR3aa: CASSWKSQGAYEQYF
j_gene: TRBJ1-5; v_gene: TRBV7-2; d_gene: -; abundance: many; CDR3nt: TGTGCCAGCAGCTTGGACGGTATTAGCAATCAGCCCCAGCATTTT; CDR3aa: CASSLDGISNQPQHF
j_gene: TRBJ1-1; v_gene: TRBV20-1; d_gene: -; abundance: -; CDR3nt: TGCAGTGCTAGACGGGGGGGCACTGAAGCTTTCTTT; CDR3aa: CSARRGGTEAFF
j_gene: TRBJ1-4; v_gene: TRBV6-2/TRBV6-3; d_gene: -; abundance: -; CDR3nt: TGTGCCAGCAGTTACCCCCCAACGACGAGGCTGTTTTTT; CDR3aa: CASSYPPTTRLFF